A single sample gave rise to the 14 T cell receptor beta chains below, sequenced in a study of blood T cell repertoires in COVID-19. The method was immunoSEQ multiplex PCR; TCRdb's version includes in-frame clones alone and lacks a portion of them. This sample carries some 33,000 clones, 85% of them seen once, and the ten largest clones take around 6.6%. Sequencing was done on a sample of peripheral blood. The receptors shown here come from a man aged 55 to 70 with active COVID-19.

V and J are TRBV28 and TRBJ2-7; 8 bases match TRBD1. With V trimmed by 6 bases and J by 3 bases, 7 bases remained unmatched. The CDR3 sequence is 14 residues long. CDR1 and CDR2 (germline): MDHEN, SYDVKM. The CDR3 DNA follows: TGTGCCAGCAGGAGGACAGGGAGTTTCTACGAGCAGTACTTC. Translating gives CASRRTGSFYEQYF.

J is TRBJ2-1 and V is TRBV28; TRBD2 aligns across 9 bases. Losses at the gene ends were 3 bases for V and 8 bases for J; bases not matched to a gene: 11. The CDR3 runs 16 residues. CDR1 and CDR2 from the germline V gene are MDHEN and SYDVKM. CDR3 coding DNA: TGTGCCAGCAGTTTCCTATCAGCGGGAGGAGGAGATGAGCAGTTCTTC. Amino acid sequence: CASSFLSAGGGDEQFF.

This chain joins TRBV15 and TRBJ1-1; the D gene is possibly TRBD1 (5 bases). V lost 0 bases and J lost 1, with 6 bases in between. This CDR3 spans 14 amino acids. From germline, CDR1 is LNHNV and CDR2 YYDKDF (reference sequence). The CDR3 reads CATSRDGANTEAFF. The CDR3 coding sequence is TGTGCCACCAGCAGAGATGGGGCGAACACTGAAGCTTTCTTT.

The chain is built from TRBV5-6 and TRBJ2-2; 7 bases match TRBD2. This CDR3 contains 14 residues. Per germline, CDR1 SGHDT and CDR2 YYEEEE. V gave up 1 base and J gave up 6 bases; unmatched junction bases: 3. The CDR3 sequence is CASSLLRGAGELFF. The DNA of the CDR3 is TGTGCCAGCAGCTTGTTACGGGGGGCCGGGGAGCTGTTTTTT.

V gene TRBV27 combines with J gene TRBJ2-2; 9 bases match TRBD1. The CDR3 length is 13 residues. Germline lookup yields CDR1 MNHEY and CDR2 SMNVEV (reference sequence). J was trimmed by 6 bases and V by 8 bases; bases with no gene match: 4. CDR3 sequence reads: CASRDREAGELFF. The CDR3 bases are TGTGCCAGCCGGGACAGGGAGGCCGGGGAGCTGTTTTTT.

This sequence joins TRBV28 and TRBJ1-2; D not resolved. Looked up from germline, CDR1 is MDHEN and CDR2 is SYDVKM. V was clipped by 2 bases and J by 2 bases, with 9 bases between them. The CDR3 has 14 amino acids. The CDR3 loop is CASSLVARNYGYTF. The CDR3 bases are TGTGCCAGCAGTTTAGTTGCCAGAAACTATGGCTACACCTTC.

The rearrangement uses TRBV5-5 and TRBJ2-1; TRBD1 agrees at 8 bases. In germline, CDR1 is SGHKS, CDR2 YYEKEE (reference sequence). The CDR3 is 17 residues long. Unmatched junction bases numbered 10, after V lost 4 bases and J lost 1 base. The CDR3 nucleotides are TGTGCCAGCAGCCCGAGGGACAGGAGCCTTTCCTACAATGAGCAGTTCTTC. Translation: CASSPRDRSLSYNEQFF.

The CDR3 DNA follows: TGTGCCAGCAGTGAAGGGGGACAGGGGGCGGTGGAGACCCAGTACTTC. As protein: CASSEGGQGAVETQYF. The chain carries TRBV27 and TRBJ2-5, with 12 bases identical to TRBD1. The CDR3 totals 16 residues. V dropped 5 bases and J dropped 5; count of bases not matched to a gene: 9. The germline gives CDR1 MNHEY, CDR2 SMNVEV (reference sequence).

Only a few counts were recorded for this clone. The chain combines TRBV4-2 with TRBJ1-3; D might be TRBD1 (5 bases). V lost 3 bases to trimming and J lost 3 bases, with 12 bases between them. Germline CDR1 LGHNA, CDR2 YNFKEQ. The CDR3 sequence is 15 residues long. CDR3 protein: CASSQQPGIGNTIYF. The CDR3, as DNA: TGTGCCAGCAGCCAGCAGCCAGGGATTGGAAACACCATATATTTT.

The J gene is TRBJ2-1, the V gene TRBV2; D is perhaps TRBD2 (6 bases). Germline V gene lookup returns CDR1 SNHLY and CDR2 FYNNEI. The CDR3 consists of 15 residues. Trimming took off 9 bases at V and 7 bases at J, with 22 bases between the two ends. CDR3 in DNA: TGTGCCAGTGATCTCAGGGCTAAGGGGAGGAATGAGCAGTTCTTC. Its translation: CASDLRAKGRNEQFF.

The chain links TRBV14 to TRBJ2-1, with 7 bases identical to TRBD2. Germline lookup yields CDR1 SGHDN and CDR2 FVKESK. The V segment lost 1 base and the J segment 3 bases; nucleotides outside the gene matches: 9. The CDR3 sequence is 17 residues long. This CDR3 is CASSQVIGLAVYNEQFF. The CDR3 coding sequence is TGTGCCAGCAGCCAAGTTATAGGGCTAGCGGTCTACAATGAGCAGTTCTTC.

The CDR3 spells CASSTLAGGQNEQFF. The CDR3 DNA is TGTGCCAGCAGCACCTTAGCGGGAGGGCAAAATGAGCAGTTCTTC. The chain couples TRBV3-1 (or the pseudogene TRBV3-2) to TRBJ2-1; 11 bases are shared with TRBD2. J lost 7 bases, V lost 5 bases, and 7 bases had no gene match. Germline CDR1 reads LGHDT; CDR2 reads YNNKEL (reference sequence). The CDR3 has 15 residues.

This chain uses TRBV7-6 with TRBJ2-7; a weak D match, TRBD1 (6 bases). V shed 5 bases and J shed 5 bases, with 13 bases lying between them. The CDR3 runs to 13 residues. The germline CDR1 and CDR2 sequences are SGHVS and FNYEAQ. CDR3 amino acids: CASSPHGQNEQYF. The CDR3 DNA reads TGTGCCAGCAGCCCTCATGGACAGAACGAGCAGTACTTC.

This clone was recorded once. V usage is TRBV3-1 (or the pseudogene TRBV3-2) and J usage is TRBJ2-7; possibly TRBD1 for D (5 bases). Deletions cut 3 bases from V and 3 bases from J, with 12 bases between. Germline V gene data show CDR1 as LGHDT and CDR2 as YNNKEL (reference sequence). This CDR3 has 14 residues. CDR3: CASSQGPDYYEQYF. For the CDR3, the DNA is TGTGCCAGCAGCCAGGGGCCCGATTACTACGAGCAGTACTTC.